One sample yielded the 11 T cell receptor beta chains listed below, sequenced in a study of post-analysis software for immune sequencing data. Regarding the study as a whole: Five or six TRBV segments were more frequent in patients than controls; TRBV5-6, TRBV5-1 and TRBV20-1 belonged to this group.

These receptors are not linked to any known antigen. Libraries were made from TCR beta cDNA, and they carried unique molecular identifiers. From the PCR reads, TCRdb called clonotypes with MiXCR, one entry per CDR3 protein. Seen here are fewer than 850,000 distinct CDR3 sequences, 30% observed once, and the top ten hold around 0.6%. The sequenced material came from blood. The receptors shown here come from a girl aged 10-17 years with multiple sclerosis.

The chain is built from TRBV10-3 and TRBJ2-7; 9 bases fit TRBD2. The germline V gene encodes CDR1 ENHRY and CDR2 SYGVKD. V lost 5 bases to trimming and J lost 4 bases; unmatched junction nucleotides: 3. The CDR3 runs 13 residues. The CDR3 DNA sequence: TGTGCCATCAGTCTGACTAGCGGATACGAGCAGTACTTC. This translates into CAISLTSGYEQYF.

This clonotype has only a few counts. DNA of the CDR3: TGCGCCAGCAGCTTGGTCAGGGATCGGACCCAGTACTTC. It is translated as CASSLVRDRTQYF. V usage is TRBV5-1 and J usage is TRBJ2-5; TRBD1 might be the D (5 bases). CDR1 is SGHRS, CDR2 YFSETQ, per germline. The CDR3 covers 13 residues. V lost 0 bases and J 7 bases, leaving 10 bases between the germline ends.

The CDR3 DNA follows: TGTGCTAGTGGTTTGACCGCGAACTATGGCTACACCTTC. Translation: CASGLTANYGYTF. The chain is built from TRBV12-5 and TRBJ1-2; D is uncertain. CDR3 length equals 13 residues. The germline gives CDR1 LGHNT, CDR2 FRNRAP. V was cut by 2 bases and J by 2 bases, with 6 bases left in between.

The chain uses TRBV28 and TRBJ2-3, with 7 bases aligning to TRBD2. The V gene's germline CDR1 is MDHEN and CDR2 SYDVKM. V gave up 3 bases and J gave up 0 bases; unmatched junction bases: 12. CDR3 length equals 18 residues. The CDR3 DNA follows: TGTGCCAGCAGTTTTGGCGGGAGAAGGGCCCCTAGCACAGATACGCAGTATTTT. Translation gives CASSFGGRRAPSTDTQYF.

The V call is TRBV6-6, the J call TRBJ2-2; no clear D gene. This CDR3 is built from 13 residues. The germline V gene has CDR1 MNHNY and CDR2 SVGAGI (reference sequence). V was clipped by 5 bases and J by 0 bases, with 4 bases between them. In DNA form, the CDR3 reads TGTGCCAGCAGTGGGCCGAACACCGGGGAGCTGTTTTTT. Translating gives CASSGPNTGELFF.

This chain links TRBV25-1 with TRBJ2-7; D not certain. The CDR3 loop spans 10 amino acids. CDR1 and CDR2 from the germline V gene are MGHDK and SYGVNS. V lost 1 base and J 6 bases, leaving 1 base between the germline ends. The CDR3 bases are TGTGCCAGCAGTGAATCCGAGCAGTACTTC. It is translated as CASSESEQYF.

J is TRBJ2-7 and V is TRBV7-2; D tentatively reads TRBD1 or TRBD2 (5 bases each). Germline CDR1 and CDR2: SGHTA and FQGNSA. This CDR3 spans 15 amino acids. Trimming removed 5 bases at V and 4 bases at J, with 18 bases between. CDR3 region: CASSARPGPRYEQYF. DNA for the CDR3: TGTGCCAGCAGCGCCCGACCGGGGCCTAGGTACGAGCAGTACTTC.

This clonotype was seen a few times. The chain recombines TRBV5-1 with TRBJ2-5; TRBD1 agrees at 7 bases. Trimming took 4 bases from V and 5 from J; bases not matched to a gene: 11. Germline-derived CDR1 and CDR2 are SGHRS and YFSETQ. The CDR3 totals 15 residues. DNA for the CDR3: TGCGCCAGCAGCCTAACGAGGACAGGAAGGGAGACCCAGTACTTC. It encodes CASSLTRTGRETQYF.

This clonotype was seen more than once but under ten times. The gene calls are TRBV10-3 and TRBJ1-2, with 8 bases fitting TRBD1. Germline V CDR1 and CDR2: ENHRY, SYGVKD. This CDR3 has 13 residues. Unmatched junction bases numbered 3, after V lost 2 bases and J lost 7 bases. The DNA of the CDR3 is TGTGCCATCAGTGAGCAGGGGGCGGGTGGCTACACCTTC. Translated, it gives CAISEQGAGGYTF.

To note about this clonotype: This clone may be a read error of a much larger clone one base away. Since the CDR3 does not end with the conserved phenylalanine or tryptophan, this likely comes from a read error. The V gene is TRBV11-2, the J gene TRBJ2-5; 7 positions agree with TRBD1. Germline CDR1 is SGHAT and CDR2 is FQNNGV. This CDR3 region has 15 residues. The junction had 11 bases not matched to a gene; V was cut back by 5 bases and J by 5 bases. CDR3 amino acids: CASSTDRVSLETQYC. CDR3 DNA: TGTGCCAGCAGCACAGACAGGGTGTCTTTGGAGACCCAGTACTGC.

The rearrangement uses TRBV12-5 and TRBJ2-1; no firm D call. Germline CDR1 is LGHNT and CDR2 is FRNRAP. With 5 bases removed from V and 6 bases from J, the gap between germline ends came to 8 bases. The CDR3 sequence is 12 residues long. The CDR3 here is CASGPAINEQFF. The CDR3, as DNA: TGTGCTAGTGGTCCGGCGATCAATGAGCAGTTCTTC.